This T cell receptor beta chain was identified in a study of cytomegalovirus exposure and HLA in healthy donors. As concerns this clone: Its antigen is unknown.

CDR1 and CDR2 from the germline V gene are LNHNV and YYDKDF (reference sequence). V shed 1 base and J shed 4 bases, with 10 bases lying between them. The CDR3 has 14 residues. Notes on the study in general: In an earlier analysis, productive rearrangement rates for most beta V segments clustered near 87% or 30%.

The PCR made use of 60 Vbeta and 13 Jbeta primers. Sequencing was performed with immunoSEQ multiplex PCR; in TCRdb, only in-frame clones are kept and a portion is missing. Here the sample spans about 110,000 clones, approximately 58% being singletons. Sequenced material: PBMCs. This clonotype originated in a woman in her twenties or thirties in good health and CMV-seronegative. The rearrangement joins TRBV15 to TRBJ2-5; tentatively, D is TRBD2 (6 bases). The CDR3 DNA reads as TGTGCCACCAGCAGAGTAGGCGGGATAGAGACCCAGTACTTC. Translation gives CATSRVGGIETQYF.